Given below is one T cell receptor (beta chain) in context. The authors divided CD4+ cells into CD45RA+ naive and CD45RA-negative memory subsets. This sample is drawn from a study of shared clonotypes between healthy human individuals. The wider study: Each donor's CD4 naive and CD4 memory cells filled three plates apiece, CD8 naive two, and CD8 memory one.

CDR1 is MDHEN and CDR2 is SYDVKM in the germline V gene. The CDR3 contains 15 residues. Between the trimmed V and J ends, which lost 5 bases and 2 bases, there was a span of 13 bases. Method: immunoSEQ multiplex PCR; TCRdb's copy keeps in-frame clones and lacks some. This table holds 2 million to 3 million clones, approximately 90% found once. The sequence was collected from a man younger than 30 in good health. The sample comprised naive CD4+ T cells sorted from blood. Described subset: CD45RA+ positively selected. The chain is built from TRBV28 and TRBJ1-5; D is ambiguous. The chain's CDR3 is CASSPTERGNQPQHF. CDR3 bases: TGTGCCAGCAGTCCGACGGAGAGAGGCAATCAGCCCCAGCATTTT.